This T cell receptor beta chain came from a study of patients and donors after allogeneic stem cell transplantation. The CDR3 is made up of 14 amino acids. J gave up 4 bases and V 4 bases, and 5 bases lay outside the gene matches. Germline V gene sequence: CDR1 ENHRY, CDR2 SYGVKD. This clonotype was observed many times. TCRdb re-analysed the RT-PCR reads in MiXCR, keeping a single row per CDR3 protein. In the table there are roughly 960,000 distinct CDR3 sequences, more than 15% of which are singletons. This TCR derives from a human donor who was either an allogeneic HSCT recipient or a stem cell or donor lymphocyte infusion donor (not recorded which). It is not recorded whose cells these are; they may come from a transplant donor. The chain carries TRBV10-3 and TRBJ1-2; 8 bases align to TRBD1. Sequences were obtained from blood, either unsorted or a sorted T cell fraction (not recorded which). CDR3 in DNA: TGTGCCATCAGTGGGACCGGGACAGGCTATGGCTACACCTTC. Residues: CAISGTGTGYGYTF.